This T cell receptor (beta chain) was captured in a study of beta chain features in type 1 diabetes. Study-wide points: The naive, central memory and Treg TCRB repertoires showed an apparent similarity that was greater among patients than among healthy donors. Type 1 diabetes patients showed fewer insertions and more deletions at VDJ junctions. Cells carrying high TCR expression could end up over-represented when cDNA is sequenced. In all four CD4+ subsets, TCRB CDR3 length was significantly, moderately reduced in type 1 diabetes.

Reverse transcribing all isolated RNA meant expressed TCRB transcripts were sequenced. Repertoires were generated with immunoSEQ multiplex PCR, while TCRdb's copy carries only in-frame clones and drops some. The repertoire includes more than 300,000 clones, 9.3% of them detected once, and around 1% sits in the top ten. This clone came up a few times. Its antigen is as yet unknown. Sequencing was carried out using central memory CD4+ T cells from blood. The TCR sequence derives from a man younger than 40 with type 1 diabetes.

CDR3 bases: TGTGCCTGGACGAGGGACACGAACACTGAAGCTTTCTTT. Translated: CAWTRDTNTEAFF. This chain links TRBV30 with TRBJ1-1; maybe TRBD1 (6 bases). V shed 4 bases and J shed 1 base, with 10 bases lying between them. The length of the CDR3 is 13 residues. The germline CDR1 and CDR2 sequences are GTSNPN and SVGIG (reference sequence).